A single sample gave rise to the 23 T cell receptor beta chains below, sequenced in a study of T cells after yellow fever vaccination. TCRdb analysed the 5' RACE reads with MiXCR anew, one entry per CDR3 protein. The top ten hold 2.5% to 3.5% of the sample, which has under 250,000 distinct CDR3 sequences, more than 3% seen once. Material: CD4+ T cells sorted from PBMCs, obtained 10 days after the yellow fever booster vaccination. The receptors shown here come from a man younger than 30 who received the YFV17D yellow fever vaccine.

This clonotype was picked up a small number of times. The V call is TRBV5-1, the J call TRBJ2-2; D tentatively fits TRBD1 or TRBD2 (7 bases each). The CDR3 totals 14 residues. V lost 3 bases, J lost 9 bases, and 15 bases lay in between. Germline CDR1 and CDR2: SGHRS and YFSETQ. The CDR3 region is CASSSGGVTRELFF. CDR3 DNA sequence: TGCGCCAGCAGCTCAGGGGGGGTGACCCGGGAGCTGTTTTTT. The full variable domain, with the rest looked up from reference TRBV5-1 and TRBJ2-2, is KAGVTQTPRYLIKTRGQQVTLSCSPISGHRSVSWYQQTPGQGLQFLFEYFSETQRNKGNFPGRFSGRQFSNSRSEMNVSTLELGDSALYLCASSSGGVTRELFFGEGSRLTVL.

This clonotype was observed many times. The chain uses TRBV19 and TRBJ1-4; D is possibly TRBD1 (6 bases). Looked up from germline, CDR1 is LNHDA and CDR2 is SQIVND (reference sequence). The CDR3 extends over 13 amino acids. V was pared by 6 bases and J by 5 bases, with 10 bases between. In DNA, the CDR3 is TGTGCCAGTAGGCAGGACAGCAATGAAAAACTGTTTTTT. Translating it yields CASRQDSNEKLFF.

As regards this clonotype: The DNA is omitted, as the CDR3 cannot be located on it reliably, and the CDR3 follows TCRdb's listing. The rearrangement links TRBV21-1 to TRBJ1-1; TRBD1 was called by the table and not checked on the DNA. TRBV21-1 is a recognized pseudogene. The CDR3 has 18 amino acids, counting both end residues. CDR3 region: CASSKGPGVGRGNTEAFF.

This clonotype occurred many times. The J gene is TRBJ2-7, the V gene TRBV2; TRBD1 or TRBD2 may be the D gene (5 bases each). Germline CDR1 reads SNHLY; CDR2 reads FYNNEI. V lost 9 bases to trimming and J lost 2 bases, with 23 bases between them. The CDR3 length is 16 residues. The CDR3 bases are TGTGCCAGTCGATTCTCGGGGACGGAGAGGGCCTACGAGCAGTACTTC. The encoded protein is CASRFSGTERAYEQYF.

This clonotype was observed a few times. The J gene is TRBJ1-1, the V gene TRBV20-1, with a possible D match to TRBD1 (5 bases). Trimming left V 0 bases short and J 3 bases short, with 14 bases between. This CDR3 has 15 residues. CDR1 is DFQATT and CDR2 is SNEGSKA in the germline V gene (reference sequence). The CDR3 DNA is TGCAGTGCTAGAGACCACGGCAGGGTGGACACTGAAGCTTTCTTT. Translating it yields CSARDHGRVDTEAFF.

The rearrangement links TRBV28 to TRBJ2-2; no definite D call. V shed 7 bases and J shed 5 bases, with 20 bases lying between them. Germline V lookup: CDR1 MDHEN, CDR2 SYDVKM. This CDR3 has 16 residues. The CDR3 reads CASTSPMGFRTGELFF. The CDR3 nucleotides are TGTGCCAGCACCTCCCCCATGGGATTTCGGACCGGGGAGCTGTTTTTT.

This clonotype was found a few times. J is TRBJ1-6 and V is TRBV18, with D possibly being TRBD1 (5 bases). Trimming stripped 2 bases from V and 8 bases from J, with 10 bases between. Germline CDR1 KGHSH, CDR2 LQKENI. This CDR3 region has 14 residues. The CDR3 bases are TGTGCCAGCTCACCATCAGGGCCTCATTCACCCCTCCACTTT. It yields the protein CASSPSGPHSPLHF.

The V call is TRBV20-1, the J call TRBJ2-5, with a tentative D call TRBD2 (5 bases). Trimming cost V 3 bases and J 5 bases, with 10 bases left between them. CDR1 is DFQATT and CDR2 is SNEGSKA in the germline V gene (reference sequence). The CDR3 consists of 12 residues. This CDR3 is CSASGGRETQYF. In DNA form, the CDR3 reads TGCAGTGCTAGCGGAGGCCGGGAGACCCAGTACTTC.

This clonotype was found many times. The V gene is TRBV12-3 or TRBV12-4, the J gene TRBJ2-5, with a possible D match to TRBD2 (5 bases). The V end lost 5 bases, the J end lost 4 bases, and 11 bases lay between the germline ends. The CDR3 sequence is 13 residues long. CDR3 amino acids: CASSPRRRETQYF. CDR3 in DNA: TGTGCCAGCAGTCCTAGGAGGCGAGAGACCCAGTACTTC.

This clonotype occurred a few times. CDR3 DNA: TGCAGTGCTACGTCGTCGGGGCCGTGGCTACAAGAGACCCAGTACTTC. Protein product: CSATSSGPWLQETQYF. This chain uses TRBV20-1 with TRBJ2-5; perhaps D is TRBD1 or TRBD2 (5 bases each). There are 16 residues in the CDR3. Looked up from germline, CDR1 is DFQATT and CDR2 is SNEGSKA (reference sequence). Trimming pared 4 bases from V and 2 bases from J, leaving 20 bases between.

V usage is TRBV7-3 and J usage is TRBJ2-2, with D uncertain. There are 14 residues in the CDR3. V was pared by 1 base and J by 7 bases, with 10 bases between. Germline CDR1 and CDR2: SGHTA and FQGTGA. DNA of the CDR3: TGTGCCAGCAGCTTAAATCCCGCGCACGGGGAGCTGTTTTTT. Translating gives CASSLNPAHGELFF.

This sequence joins TRBV4-3 and TRBJ1-3; D gene uncertain. The germline V gene has CDR1 LGHNA and CDR2 YSLEER. CDR3 length: 14 residues. Trimming cost V 4 bases and J 2 bases, with 9 bases left between them. This chain's CDR3 is CASSPGRTGNTIYF. The CDR3 region has the DNA TGCGCCAGCAGCCCCGGGCGAACTGGAAACACCATATATTTT.

The chain employs TRBV20-1 and TRBJ2-3; no clear D gene. CDR3 length equals 8 residues. V was cut by 3 bases and J by 9 bases, with 1 base left in between. Germline CDR1 and CDR2: DFQATT and SNEGSKA (reference sequence). CDR3 in amino acids: CSASTQYF. CDR3 nucleotides: TGCAGTGCTAGCACGCAGTATTTT.

In this sample, this clonotype turned up a few times. The chain uses TRBV5-5 and TRBJ2-5, with D unresolved. The CDR3 is made up of 14 amino acids. CDR1 SGHKS and CDR2 YYEKEE come from the germline V gene (reference sequence). The V and J ends lost 9 bases and 2 bases respectively, with 17 bases between them. CDR3 in DNA: TGTGCCACCGCCCCGGGCGGACCTCAAGAGACCCAGTACTTC. Its protein product is CATAPGGPQETQYF. The full variable domain, rest sourced from reference TRBV5-5 and TRBJ2-5, is DAGVTQSPTHLIKTRGQQVTLRCSPISGHKSVSWYQQVLGQGPQFIFQYYEKEERGRGNFPDRFSARQFPNYSSELNVNALLLGDSALYLCATAPGGPQETQYFGPGTRLLVL.

This clonotype has at least ten counts. This chain links TRBV5-1 with TRBJ1-2, with D perhaps matching TRBD1 (5 bases). The CDR3 runs to 14 residues. In germline, CDR1 is SGHRS, CDR2 YFSETQ. Trimming took 4 bases from V and 4 from J, leaving 14 bases between them. This CDR3 reads CASSLDRDRYGYTF. CDR3 bases: TGCGCCAGCAGCCTTGACCGGGACCGCTATGGCTACACCTTC.

The chain links TRBV6-6 to TRBJ2-2; 7 bases align to TRBD1. V dropped 0 bases and J dropped 0; count of bases not matched to a gene: 1. This CDR3 spans 16 amino acids. Germline V lookup: CDR1 MNHNY, CDR2 SVGAGI (reference sequence). CDR3: CASSYSGTANTGELFF. The CDR3 DNA reads as TGTGCCAGCAGTTACTCCGGGACAGCGAACACCGGGGAGCTGTTTTTT.

This clonotype appeared a few times. V and J are TRBV4-3 and TRBJ1-4, with TRBD1 matching 7 bases. This CDR3 is built from 15 residues. CDR1 LGHNA and CDR2 YSLEER come from the germline V gene. Germline trimming cut 1 base from V and 6 bases from J; bases unmatched to any gene: 5. The DNA for the CDR3 is TGCGCCAGCAGCCAAGTGGGACAGAGGGATGAAAAACTGTTTTTT. Protein: CASSQVGQRDEKLFF.

The table lists this clonotype with a few counts. This chain links TRBV19 with TRBJ2-2; D is undetermined. V was shortened by 4 bases and J by 0 bases, with 9 bases between the two germline ends. Germline-derived CDR1 and CDR2 are LNHDA and SQIVND (reference sequence). The CDR3 is made up of 15 amino acids. DNA of the CDR3: TGTGCCAGTAGTAGAGCCGGTCCGAACACCGGGGAGCTGTTTTTT. Encoded protein: CASSRAGPNTGELFF.

This clonotype was observed at least ten times. J is TRBJ1-5 and V is TRBV7-2, with D unresolved. V lost 5 bases and J 15 bases, leaving 17 bases between the germline ends. This CDR3 spans 12 amino acids. In germline, CDR1 is SGHTA, CDR2 FQGNSA. The CDR3 region has the DNA TGTGCCAGCAGCAGTTATGACGGGCTCCGGCATTTT. Its translation: CASSSYDGLRHF. The variable domain in full, completed from reference TRBV7-2 and TRBJ1-5, reads GAGVSQSPSNKVTEKGKDVELRCDPISGHTALYWYRQSLGQGLEFLIYFQGNSAPDKSGLPSDRFSAERTGGSVSTLTIQRTQQEDSAVYLCASSSYDGLRHFGDGTRLSIL.

This clonotype was seen many times. The chain combines TRBV6-1 with TRBJ1-1, with 7 positions matching TRBD1. V shed 4 bases, J shed 7 bases, and the junction held 3 bases outside the gene matches. Germline lookup yields CDR1 MNHNS and CDR2 SASEGT. There are 12 residues in the CDR3. CDR3 DNA: TGTGCCAGCAGTGGACAGGGTCTTGAAGCTTTCTTT. Residues: CASSGQGLEAFF.

This clonotype was counted ten times or more. CDR3 in DNA: TGTGCCAGCACTCAGACAGGGTTGGGTGAGCAGTACGTC. It is translated as CASTQTGLGEQYV. The rearrangement joins TRBV28 to TRBJ2-7, with 7 positions matching TRBD1. Germline lookup yields CDR1 MDHEN and CDR2 SYDVKM. V lost 7 bases and J lost 7; bases outside the gene matches: 10. The CDR3 spans 13 residues.

The chain joins TRBV5-1 to TRBJ1-6; D gene ambiguous. The CDR3 is 14 amino acids. The germline V and J ends were trimmed by 1 base and 5 bases, with 7 bases remaining between them. Germline CDR1 and CDR2: SGHRS and YFSETQ. Here the CDR3 DNA reads TGCGCCAGCAGCTTGCCCACAGATAATTCACCCCTCCACTTT. Its translation: CASSLPTDNSPLHF.

The chain uses TRBV7-2 and TRBJ2-3; unclear D gene. The CDR3 runs to 13 residues. Germline assignment: CDR1 SGHTA and CDR2 FQGNSA. Trimming left V 5 bases short and J 3 bases short, with 9 bases between. CDR3 sequence reads: CASSLLITDTQYF. The DNA of the CDR3 is TGTGCCAGCAGCCTCCTCATAACAGATACGCAGTATTTT.